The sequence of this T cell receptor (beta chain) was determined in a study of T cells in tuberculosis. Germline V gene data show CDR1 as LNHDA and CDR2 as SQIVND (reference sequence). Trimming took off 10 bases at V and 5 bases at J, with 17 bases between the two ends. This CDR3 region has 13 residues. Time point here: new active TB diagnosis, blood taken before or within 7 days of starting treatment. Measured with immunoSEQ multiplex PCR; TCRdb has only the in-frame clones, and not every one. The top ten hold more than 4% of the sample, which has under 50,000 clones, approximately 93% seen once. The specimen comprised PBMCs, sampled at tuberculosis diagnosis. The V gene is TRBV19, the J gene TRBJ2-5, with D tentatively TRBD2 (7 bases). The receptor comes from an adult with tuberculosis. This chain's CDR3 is CATKGGGPETQYF. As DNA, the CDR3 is TGTGCCACCAAGGGGGGGGGCCCTGAGACCCAGTACTTC.